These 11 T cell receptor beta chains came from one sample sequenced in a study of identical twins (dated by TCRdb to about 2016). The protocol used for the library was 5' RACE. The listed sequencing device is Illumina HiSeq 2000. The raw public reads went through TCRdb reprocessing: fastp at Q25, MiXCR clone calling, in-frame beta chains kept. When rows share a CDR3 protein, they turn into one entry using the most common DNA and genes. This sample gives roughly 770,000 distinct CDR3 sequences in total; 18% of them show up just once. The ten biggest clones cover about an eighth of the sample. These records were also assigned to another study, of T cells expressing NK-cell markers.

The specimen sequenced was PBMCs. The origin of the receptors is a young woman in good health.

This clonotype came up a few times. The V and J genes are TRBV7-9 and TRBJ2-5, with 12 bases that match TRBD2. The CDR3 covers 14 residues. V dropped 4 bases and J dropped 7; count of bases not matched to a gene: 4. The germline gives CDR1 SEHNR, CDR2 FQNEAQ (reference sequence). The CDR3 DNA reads TGTGCCAGCAGCTCCGGGGGACTAGCGGGGACCCAGTACTTC. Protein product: CASSSGGLAGTQYF.

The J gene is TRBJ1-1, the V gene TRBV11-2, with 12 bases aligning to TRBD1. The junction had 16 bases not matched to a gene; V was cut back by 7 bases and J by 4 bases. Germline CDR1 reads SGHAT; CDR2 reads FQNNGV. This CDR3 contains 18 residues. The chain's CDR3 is CASKTWWGTGGAGTEAFF. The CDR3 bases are TGTGCCAGCAAGACCTGGTGGGGGACAGGGGGCGCTGGCACTGAAGCTTTCTTT.

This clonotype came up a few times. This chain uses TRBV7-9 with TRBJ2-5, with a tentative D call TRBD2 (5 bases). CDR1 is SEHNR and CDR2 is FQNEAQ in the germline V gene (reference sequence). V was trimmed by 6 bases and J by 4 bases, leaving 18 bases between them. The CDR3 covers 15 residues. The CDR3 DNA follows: TGTGCCAGCAGGCCCGTCGGGCTAGCTTCAGAGACCCAGTACTTC. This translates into CASRPVGLASETQYF. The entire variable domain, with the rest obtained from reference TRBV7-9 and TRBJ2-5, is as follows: DTGVSQNPRHKITKRGQNVTFRCDPISEHNRLYWYRQTLGQGPEFLTYFQNEAQLEKSRLLSDRFSAERPKGSFSTLEIQRTEQGDSAMYLCASRPVGLASETQYFGPGTRLLVL.

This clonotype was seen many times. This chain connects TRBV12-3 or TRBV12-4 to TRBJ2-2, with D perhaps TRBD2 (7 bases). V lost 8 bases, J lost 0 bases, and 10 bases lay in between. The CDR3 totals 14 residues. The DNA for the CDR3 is TGTGCCAGCGGGGAGGGGGCGAACACCGGGGAGCTGTTTTTT. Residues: CASGEGANTGELFF.

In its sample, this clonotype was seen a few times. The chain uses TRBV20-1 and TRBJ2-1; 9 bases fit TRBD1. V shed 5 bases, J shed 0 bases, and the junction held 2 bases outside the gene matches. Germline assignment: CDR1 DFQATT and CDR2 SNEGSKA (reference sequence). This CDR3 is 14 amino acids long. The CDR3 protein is CSAGDRASYNEQFF. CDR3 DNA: TGCAGTGCTGGGGACAGGGCCTCCTACAATGAGCAGTTCTTC.

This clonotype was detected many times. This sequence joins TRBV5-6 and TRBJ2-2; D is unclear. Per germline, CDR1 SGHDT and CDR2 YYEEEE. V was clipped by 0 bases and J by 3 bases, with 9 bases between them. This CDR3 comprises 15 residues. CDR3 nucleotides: TGTGCCAGCAGCTTGGTAGCCCAGTACACCGGGGAGCTGTTTTTT. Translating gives CASSLVAQYTGELFF.

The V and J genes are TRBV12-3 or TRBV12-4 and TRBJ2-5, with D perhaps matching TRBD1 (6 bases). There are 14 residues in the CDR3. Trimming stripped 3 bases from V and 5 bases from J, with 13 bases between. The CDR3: CASSFVGARETQYF. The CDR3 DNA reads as TGTGCCAGCAGTTTTGTGGGGGCGCGGGAGACCCAGTACTTC.

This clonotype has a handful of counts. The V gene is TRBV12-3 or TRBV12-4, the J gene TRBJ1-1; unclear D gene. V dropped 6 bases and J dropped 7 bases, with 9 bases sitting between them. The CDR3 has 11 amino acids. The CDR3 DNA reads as TGTGCCAGCAGGGTATCACTTGAAGCTTTCTTT. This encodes CASRVSLEAFF.

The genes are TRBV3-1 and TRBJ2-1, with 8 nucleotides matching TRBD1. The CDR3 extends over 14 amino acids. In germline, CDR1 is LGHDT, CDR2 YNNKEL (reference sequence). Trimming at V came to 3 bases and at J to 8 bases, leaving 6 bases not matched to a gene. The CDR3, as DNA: TGTGCCAGCAGCCACAGGACAGGGCTCGATGAGCAGTTCTTC. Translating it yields CASSHRTGLDEQFF.

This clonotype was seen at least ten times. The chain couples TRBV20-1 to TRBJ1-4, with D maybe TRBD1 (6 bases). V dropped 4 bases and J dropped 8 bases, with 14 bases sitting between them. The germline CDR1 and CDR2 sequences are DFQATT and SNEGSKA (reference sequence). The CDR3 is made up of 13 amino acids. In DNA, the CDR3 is TGCAGTGCTACAACAGGGATGGGAGAAAAACTGTTTTTT. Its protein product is CSATTGMGEKLFF.

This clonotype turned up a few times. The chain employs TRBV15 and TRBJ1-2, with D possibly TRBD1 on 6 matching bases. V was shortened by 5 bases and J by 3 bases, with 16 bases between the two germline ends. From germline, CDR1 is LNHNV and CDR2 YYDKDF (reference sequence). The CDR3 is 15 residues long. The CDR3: CATSPGGAQDYGYTF. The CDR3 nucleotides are TGTGCCACCAGCCCCGGGGGGGCTCAGGACTATGGCTACACCTTC.